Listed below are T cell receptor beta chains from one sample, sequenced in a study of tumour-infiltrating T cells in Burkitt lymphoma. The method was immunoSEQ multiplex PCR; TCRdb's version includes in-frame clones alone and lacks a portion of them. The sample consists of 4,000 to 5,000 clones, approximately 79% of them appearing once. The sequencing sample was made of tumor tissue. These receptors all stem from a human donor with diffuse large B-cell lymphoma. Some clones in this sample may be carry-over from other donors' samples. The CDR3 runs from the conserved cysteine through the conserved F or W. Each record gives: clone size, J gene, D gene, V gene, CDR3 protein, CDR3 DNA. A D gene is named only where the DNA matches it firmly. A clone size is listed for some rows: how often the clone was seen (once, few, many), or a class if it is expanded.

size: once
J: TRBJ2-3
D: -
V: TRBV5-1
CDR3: CASSLAGEGTDTQYF
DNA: TGCGCCAGCAGCTTGGCAGGGGAGGGCACAGATACGCAGTATTTT

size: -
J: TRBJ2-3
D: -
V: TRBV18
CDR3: CASSPGGTDTQYF
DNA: TGTGCCAGCTCACCTGGGGGCACAGATACGCAGTATTTT

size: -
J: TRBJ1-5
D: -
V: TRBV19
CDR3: CASRTSDQPQHF
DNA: TGTGCCAGTAGGACGAGCGACCAGCCCCAGCATTTT

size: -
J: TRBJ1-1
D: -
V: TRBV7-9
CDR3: CASSLAIGTTLSGTEAFF
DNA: TGTGCCAGCAGCTTAGCTATCGGGACCACCTTAAGTGGCACTGAAGCTTTCTTT

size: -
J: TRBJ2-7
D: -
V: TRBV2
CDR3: CASSAQAGEQYF
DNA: TGTGCCAGCAGCGCCCAGGCTGGCGAGCAGTACTTC

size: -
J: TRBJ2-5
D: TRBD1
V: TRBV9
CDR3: CASSSGQGYSAQYF
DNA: TGTGCCAGCAGCTCTGGACAGGGATATTCGGCCCAGTACTTC

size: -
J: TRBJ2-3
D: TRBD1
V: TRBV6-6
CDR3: CASSHGQGRSDTQYF
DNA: TGTGCCAGCAGTCATGGACAGGGACGTTCAGATACGCAGTATTTT

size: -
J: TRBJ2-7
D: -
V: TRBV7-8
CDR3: CASSLLRQDYEQYF
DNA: TGTGCCAGCAGCTTACTACGGCAGGACTACGAGCAGTACTTC

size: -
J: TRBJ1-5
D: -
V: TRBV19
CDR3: CASNKDRYSNQPQHF
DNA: TGTGCCAGTAATAAAGACAGGTATAGCAATCAGCCCCAGCATTTT

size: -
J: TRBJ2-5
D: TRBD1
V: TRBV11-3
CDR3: CASSQRTGGFGGAETQYF
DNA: TGTGCCAGCAGCCAACGGACAGGGGGCTTCGGGGGAGCGGAGACCCAGTACTTC

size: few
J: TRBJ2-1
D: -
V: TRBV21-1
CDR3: CASTRTGGIYNEQFF
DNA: TGTGCCAGCACCCGGACAGGGGGGATCTACAATGAGCAGTTCTTC

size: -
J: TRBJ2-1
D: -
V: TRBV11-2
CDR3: CASSLGLWQGRRDEQFF
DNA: TGTGCCAGCAGCTTAGGTTTGTGGCAGGGCCGGAGGGATGAGCAGTTCTTC

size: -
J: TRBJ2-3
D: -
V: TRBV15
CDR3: CATSVSTDTQYF
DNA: TGTGCCACCAGCGTGTCAACAGATACGCAGTATTTT

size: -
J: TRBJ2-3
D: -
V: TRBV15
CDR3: CATSRDFGLQSSTDTQYF
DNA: TGTGCCACCAGCAGAGATTTCGGACTGCAGTCGAGCACAGATACGCAGTATTTT

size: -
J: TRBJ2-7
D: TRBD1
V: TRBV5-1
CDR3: CASSSGTVYYEQYF
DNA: TGCGCCAGCAGCTCCGGGACAGTCTACTACGAGCAGTACTTC

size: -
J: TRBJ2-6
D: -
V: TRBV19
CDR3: CASSFAIGPSGANVLTF
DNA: TGTGCCAGTAGTTTCGCTATAGGACCCTCTGGGGCCAACGTCCTGACTTTC

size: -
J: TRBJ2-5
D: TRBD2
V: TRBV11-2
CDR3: CASRPSGRVGETQYF
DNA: TGTGCCAGCAGACCTAGCGGGAGGGTGGGAGAGACCCAGTACTTC

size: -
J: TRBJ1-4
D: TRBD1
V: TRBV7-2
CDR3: CASSLYLGQAYEKLFF
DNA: TGTGCCAGCAGCTTGTATCTAGGACAGGCTTATGAAAAACTGTTTTTT

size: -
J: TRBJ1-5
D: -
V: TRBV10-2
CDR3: CASSTMTVGRGQPQHF
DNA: TGCGCCAGCAGTACCATGACCGTAGGACGTGGCCAGCCCCAGCATTTT

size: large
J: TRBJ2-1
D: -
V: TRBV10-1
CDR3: CASSRLDSREQFF
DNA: TGCGCCAGCAGTCGACTAGATTCCCGTGAGCAGTTCTTC

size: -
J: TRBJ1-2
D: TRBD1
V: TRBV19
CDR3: CASSTTGTGVAGYTF
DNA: TGTGCCAGTAGTACAACCGGGACAGGGGTAGCTGGCTACACCTTC

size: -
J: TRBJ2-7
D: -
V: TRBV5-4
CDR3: CASSSPYLGGALDEQYF
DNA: TGTGCCAGCAGCTCTCCATACTTGGGGGGCGCACTCGACGAGCAGTACTTC

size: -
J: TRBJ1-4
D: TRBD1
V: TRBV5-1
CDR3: CASSRSTGGSEKLFF
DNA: TGCGCCAGCAGCCGAAGTACAGGGGGCAGTGAAAAACTGTTTTTT

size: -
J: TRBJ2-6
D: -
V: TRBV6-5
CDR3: CASSSPGVKGANVLTF
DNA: TGTGCCAGCAGTTCCCCAGGGGTAAAAGGGGCCAACGTCCTGACTTTC

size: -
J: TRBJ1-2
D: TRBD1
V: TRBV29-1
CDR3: CSVDDLQGYGYTF
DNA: TGCAGCGTTGACGACCTACAGGGGTATGGCTACACCTTC

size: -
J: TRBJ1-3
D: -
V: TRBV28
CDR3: CATLPLGSSGNTIYF
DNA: TGTGCCACCCTACCCCTAGGGAGCTCTGGAAACACCATATATTTT

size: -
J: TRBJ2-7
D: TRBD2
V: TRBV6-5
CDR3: CASSRTSGGREQYF
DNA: TGTGCCAGCAGCAGGACTAGCGGAGGTAGGGAGCAGTACTTC

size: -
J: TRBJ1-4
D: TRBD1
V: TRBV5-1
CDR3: CASSLDRTGAEKLFF
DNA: TGCGCCAGCAGCTTGGATCGGACAGGGGCTGAAAAACTGTTTTTT

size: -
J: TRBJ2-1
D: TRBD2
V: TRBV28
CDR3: CASSSNPGGALSLFF
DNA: TGTGCCAGCAGTTCCAATCCGGGGGGGGCCCTTTCCCTGTTCTTC

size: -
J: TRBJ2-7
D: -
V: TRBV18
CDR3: CASRDRRDSYEQYF
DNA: TGTGCCAGCCGAGACAGGCGCGACTCCTACGAGCAGTACTTC

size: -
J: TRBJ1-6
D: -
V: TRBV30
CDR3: CAWVQSSYNSPLHF
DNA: TGTGCCTGGGTCCAAAGCTCCTATAATTCACCCCTCCACTTT

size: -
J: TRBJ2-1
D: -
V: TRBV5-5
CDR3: CASSSGLQEQFF
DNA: TGTGCCAGCAGCTCAGGCTTACAGGAGCAGTTCTTC

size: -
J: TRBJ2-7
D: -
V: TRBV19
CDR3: CASSMFILYEQYF
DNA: TGTGCCAGTAGTATGTTCATCCTTTACGAGCAGTACTTC

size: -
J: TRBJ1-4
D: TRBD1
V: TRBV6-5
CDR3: CASSYAGTGNEKLFF
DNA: TGTGCCAGCAGTTACGCGGGGACAGGGAATGAAAAACTGTTTTTT

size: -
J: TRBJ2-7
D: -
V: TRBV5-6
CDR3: CASSTTLYEQYF
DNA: TGTGCCAGCAGCACGACACTCTACGAGCAGTACTTC

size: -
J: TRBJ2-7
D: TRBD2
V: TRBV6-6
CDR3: CASRPSGGAGEQYF
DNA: TGTGCCAGCAGACCTAGCGGGGGGGCTGGCGAGCAGTACTTC

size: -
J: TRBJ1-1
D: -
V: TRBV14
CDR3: CASSQDFGLMNTEAFF
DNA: TGTGCCAGCAGCCAAGATTTCGGCCTCATGAACACTGAAGCTTTCTTT

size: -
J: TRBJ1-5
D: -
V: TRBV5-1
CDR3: CASRQAPRGFGGNQPQHF
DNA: TGCGCCAGCAGGCAGGCCCCCCGGGGCTTTGGTGGCAATCAGCCCCAGCATTTT

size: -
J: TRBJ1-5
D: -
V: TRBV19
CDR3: CASSPPGYSNQPQHF
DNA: TGTGCCAGTAGTCCACCAGGATATAGCAATCAGCCCCAGCATTTT

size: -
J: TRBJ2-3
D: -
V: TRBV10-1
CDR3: CASSELLTTQYF
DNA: TGCGCCAGCAGTGAACTTTTAACGACGCAGTATTTT

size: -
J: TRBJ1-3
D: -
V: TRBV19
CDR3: CASSTAGGNTIYF
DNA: TGTGCCAGCAGTACGGCCGGGGGAAACACCATATATTTT

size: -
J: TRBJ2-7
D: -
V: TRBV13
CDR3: CASSSRVSGDYEQYF
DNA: TGTGCCAGCAGCTCTCGTGTTAGCGGAGACTACGAGCAGTACTTC

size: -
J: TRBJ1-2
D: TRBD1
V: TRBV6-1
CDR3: CATSPGTVSYGYTF
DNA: TGTGCCACCAGTCCCGGGACAGTAAGCTATGGCTACACCTTC

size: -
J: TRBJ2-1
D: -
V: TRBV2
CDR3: CASTRPESYNEQFF
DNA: TGTGCCAGCACGAGACCGGAATCCTACAATGAGCAGTTCTTC